This TCR beta chain was sequenced during a study of T-cell memory formation after mild COVID-19 (dated by TCRdb to the early 2020s). Some background on the complete study: TCR sequence clusters from the two donors were largely donor specific. Two young, previously healthy adult volunteers made up the cohort, one male and one female. Longitudinal TCRalpha and TCRbeta repertoire sequencing tracked T-cell clones expanding and contracting after mild COVID-19 in a couple of donors.

The reads were generated on an Illumina NovaSeq 6000. TCRalpha and TCRbeta cDNA libraries were constructed by 5'RACE with constant-segment primers, with sample barcodes and unique molecular identifiers being introduced. Trizol reagent was used to extract RNA from every sample. Library amplification was performed in two PCR steps, and a second sample barcode and Illumina TruSeq adapters were introduced in the second step. Sequencing of libraries was performed on an Illumina NovaSeq with 2 x 150 bp paired-end reads. Turning to the authors' computational methods: Reads were demultiplexed and collapsed into UMI-guided consensus sequences with migec v1.2.7. Using mixcr v2.1.11, the UMI consensuses were aligned to TRA and TRB V and J templates and assembled into clonotypes. Clonotypes were classified as expanded or contracted when called significant by both edgeR and NoisET, with noise models trained on biological replicates. edgeR calls used a false discovery rate-adjusted p below 0.01 and a log2 fold-change threshold of 1. As an exploratory analysis of dynamics, PCA with hierarchical clustering was applied to max-normalized trajectories of the 1000 most abundant clonotypes. Each responding clone was given a CD4 or CD8 phenotype based on the CD4+ and CD8+ repertoires, which had been sequenced separately. TCRdb cleaned the public reads at Q25 with fastp, built clones with MiXCR and kept in-frame beta chains. Each entry merges the rows of one CDR3 protein and shows their most common DNA and genes. The V and J calls come from TCRdb's annotation, not from the publication. The sample contains 530,000 or so distinct CDR3 sequences, 15% to 20% of them found a single time. About 7.4% of the sample rests with the top ten.

Deletion took 6 bases off V and 2 bases off J, with a span of 7 bases between the germline ends. Its CDR3 holds 12 amino acids, cysteine through phenylalanine. The DNA shown is the 36-base CDR3, in frame from base 1. CDR1 and CDR2, per the germline V gene (reference sequence), are MNHNY and SVGAGI. General conclusions and limits of the study: Some responding clones were detected in pre-infection memory, suggesting pre-existing cross-reactive memory T cells joined the SARS-CoV-2 response. Whether the second-wave clones peaking on day 37 were SARS-CoV-2 specific was not confirmed. From day 15 to 85, contracting clones showed balanced CD4/CD8 phenotypes, whereas a second wave of clones that expanded from day 15 to 37 leaned towards CD4+. The study covered only a couple of mild cases, and larger cohorts including severe cases with pre-infection samples were considered necessary. Contracting CD4+ clones were located mainly in the CM and EM memory subsets, whereas CD8+ clones were found to be enriched in EMRA.

This clonotype was recorded a few times. Its target antigen remains unknown. Per-base quality was not reported, and no clone a single base away is much larger than it. Ficoll-Paque density gradient centrifugation was used to isolate PBMCs. The TCR comes from an adult woman who had mild COVID-19 (a few samples of this study predate the infection). The sample titles of this study are shuffled in the database, so cell type and time point are left out; the donor was told from shared clones. What was sequenced was PBMCs or a T cell subset sorted from them (not recorded which). Here the chain combines TRBV6-6 and TRBJ1-1; no D gene can be assigned with confidence. CDR3 region: CASRVVNTEAFF. The bases are TGTGCCAGCAGGGTAGTAAACACTGAAGCTTTCTTT.